This T cell receptor (beta chain) was sequenced in a study of Ad26.COV2.S vaccination and SARS-CoV-2 variants. Libraries were prepared by immunoSEQ multiplex PCR; TCRdb keeps only in-frame clonotypes and omits some of them. The data hold roughly 450,000 clones, with roughly 90% observed a single time. Regarding this clone: The germline gene is not matched at one end of the junction; a read error may be the cause.

Sample treatment: roughly 18 received Ad26.COV2.S at low or high dose, single or two shots; several received placebo; per-sample allocation not given. Sampling occurred on day 63 after the first vaccine or placebo injection. Germline V gives CDR1 KGHDR, CDR2 SFDVKD. The CDR3 is 13 amino acids. The chain carries TRBV24-1 and TRBJ2-5; TRBD2 is a possible D gene (6 bases). The sequencing here drew on peripheral blood, taken in a trial of Ad26.COV2.S vaccine versus placebo. This receptor was identified in a person aged 18 to 65 who received the Ad26.COV2.S COVID-19 vaccine or a placebo. The CDR3 DNA follows: TGTGCCAGCAGTCGGGGGTTCCAAGAGACCCAGTACTTC. Translating it yields CASSRGFQETQYF.